This T cell receptor beta chain was found in a study of T cell responses to AZD1222 COVID-19 vaccine (dated by TCRdb to the early 2020s). The study in broad terms: AZD1222 recipients given second doses at about 4 weeks or at about 12 weeks were pooled, since spike-specific TCR depth and breadth were not found to differ between the two schedules. TCR sequencing covered some 240 trial participants: 200 to 220 given two doses of AZD1222 and around 26 given two doses of MenACWY control vaccine. Trial participants were enrolled by age into 18-55, 56-69 and 70-plus year subgroups, with roughly 150, 30 and 60 TCR-sequenced participants respectively. Findings and caveats that apply to the study as a whole: Reportedly, close to half of the unique spike-specific TCRs recognized epitopes lying outside the regions that are mutated in the B.1.351 and B.1.1.7 variants. Participants were mostly white British, with more females than males. The authors suggested clonal diversity may have been underestimated. Only 5 to 7 AZD1222 recipients were SARS-CoV-2 seropositive at baseline, limiting conclusions about previously exposed vaccinees. Because no samples from the day 14 peak response were available, repertoires could be characterized only after the peak T cell response. Spike-specific TCR breadth and depth rose significantly after two AZD1222 doses compared with day 0 and with MenACWY recipients. CD4 TCRs associated with the vaccine covered the entire spike protein, and the dominant responses were in regions 160-218 and 743-854. The 56-69-year group was small, and its depth increase did not reach significance, likely because of low power.

The CDR3 regions of human TCRbeta chains were subjected to immunosequencing. As for the authors' bioinformatics: Repertoire TCRs were matched against a reference library of SARS-CoV-2-specific TCRs generated with the MIRA antigen-specificity platform. Breadth was defined as the fraction of unique TCRs that were SARS-CoV-2-associated, and depth was defined as the fraction of total T cells that were SARS-CoV-2-associated. Using the MIRA data, each spike-specific TCR was mapped to the spike region that the TCR reacts to and placed in a CD4 or CD8 class. Log10-transformed breadth and depth values were compared by one-way ANOVA with Sidak's multiple comparisons tests. Held by TCRdb, this immuneACCESS table contains in-frame sequences only and omits some clones. Under half of the omission traces to an unresolved V gene where checked; the cause of the rest is unknown. The DNA was the basis for D and trimming; V, J and clone size are from that table. The sample includes 120,000 to 150,000 clones, with approximately 94% observed a single time. The ten largest clones take up 5.1% of the sample.

In the case of this clone: Its antigen specificity is not known. One base away there is no much larger clone; base qualities are not given.

The time point label on this specimen signifies: baseline before first vaccination. The vaccinee samples were drawn from two UK trials, COV001 and COV002, one of which was a single-blind randomized controlled phase 2/3 trial testing AZD1222 (ChAdOx1 nCoV-19) in healthy adults. Trial participant PBMC samples were collected at day 0 and day 28 after the second dose for TCRbeta chain sequencing. In the germline V gene, CDR1 corresponds to SGHVS and CDR2 to FQNEAQ. V lost 4 bases and J lost 2 bases; the stretch between them is 16 bases long. Inclusive of the bounding cysteine and phenylalanine, the CDR3 is 16 residues long. CDR3 DNA is the only sequence kept; it has 48 bases, read in frame from the first base.

This TCR was sampled from an adult in good health. The specimen comprised peripheral blood, sampled on day 0 of AZD1222 vaccination. This chain joins TRBV7-8 to TRBJ2-3; the best D guess is TRBD1, with 5 bases matching. The CDR3 protein sequence reads: CASSSTTGAATDTQYF. The sequenced DNA is TGTGCCAGCAGCTCGACCACTGGGGCTGCCACAGATACGCAGTATTTT.